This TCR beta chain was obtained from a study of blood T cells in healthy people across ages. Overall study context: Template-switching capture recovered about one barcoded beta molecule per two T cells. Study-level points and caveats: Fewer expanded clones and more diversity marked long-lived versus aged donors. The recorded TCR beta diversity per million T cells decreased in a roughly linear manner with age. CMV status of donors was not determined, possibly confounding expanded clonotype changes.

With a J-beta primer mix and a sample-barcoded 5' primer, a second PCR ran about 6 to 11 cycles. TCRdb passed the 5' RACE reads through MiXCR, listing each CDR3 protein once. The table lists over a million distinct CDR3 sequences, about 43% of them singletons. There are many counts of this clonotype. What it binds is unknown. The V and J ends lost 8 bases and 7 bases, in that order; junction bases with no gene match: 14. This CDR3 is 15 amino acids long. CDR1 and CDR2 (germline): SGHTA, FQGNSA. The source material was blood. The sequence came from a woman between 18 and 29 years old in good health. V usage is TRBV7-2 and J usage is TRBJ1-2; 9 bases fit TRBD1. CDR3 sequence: CASSLVGQGAPGYTF. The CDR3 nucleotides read TGTGCCAGCTCCTTAGTGGGACAGGGTGCGCCTGGCTACACCTTC. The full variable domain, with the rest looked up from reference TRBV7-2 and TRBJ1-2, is GAGVSQSPSNKVTEKGKDVELRCDPISGHTALYWYRQSLGQGLEFLIYFQGNSAPDKSGLPSDRFSAERTGGSVSTLTIQRTQQEDSAVYLCASSLVGQGAPGYTFGSGTRLTVV.